The 25 T cell receptor beta chains reported below all come from one sample, sequenced in a study of blood T cell repertoires in COVID-19. Sequencing used immunoSEQ multiplex PCR; TCRdb keeps in-frame clones, though not all of them. In the table there are fewer than 250,000 clones, approximately 86% of which are singletons. Material: PBMCs or T cells enriched from blood (not recorded which). These receptors originate from a woman aged 40 to 50 with acute COVID-19.

The rearrangement links TRBV2 to TRBJ1-3, with 8 bases fitting TRBD1. The germline V gene has CDR1 SNHLY and CDR2 FYNNEI. The CDR3 has 16 residues. The ends lost 6 bases at V and 4 bases at J; junction bases unmatched: 11. The CDR3, as DNA: TGTGCCAGCAGGGCTGCTACGACAGGGGACGGAAACACCATATATTTT. Translation gives CASRAATTGDGNTIYF.

The chain uses TRBV7-8 and TRBJ1-1; D is possibly TRBD1 (6 bases). The V gene's germline CDR1 is SGHVS and CDR2 FQNEAQ. Trimming took off 1 base at V and 4 bases at J, with 16 bases between the two ends. The CDR3 length is 16 residues. CDR3 sequence: CASSLGPQGQTTEAFF. As DNA, the CDR3 is TGTGCCAGCAGCTTAGGGCCCCAGGGGCAGACCACTGAAGCTTTCTTT.

The J gene is TRBJ2-2, the V gene TRBV7-3; D unclear. Germline V gene sequence: CDR1 SGHTA, CDR2 FQGTGA. V was shortened by 3 bases and J by 5 bases, with 10 bases between the two germline ends. This CDR3 spans 14 amino acids. CDR3 sequence reads: CASSFGPFTGELFF. The DNA for the CDR3 is TGTGCCAGCAGCTTTGGGCCGTTTACCGGGGAGCTGTTTTTT. Supplemented by reference TRBV7-3 and TRBJ2-2, the full variable domain reads GAGVSQTPSNKVTEKGKYVELRCDPISGHTALYWYRQSLGQGPEFLIYFQGTGAADDSGLPNDRFFAVRPEGSVSTLKIQRTERGDSAVYLCASSFGPFTGELFFGEGSRLTVL.

V gene TRBV28 combines with J gene TRBJ1-5; the match to TRBD1 covers 7 bases. CDR1 is MDHEN, CDR2 SYDVKM, per germline. V gave up 6 bases and J gave up 7 bases; unmatched junction bases: 15. This CDR3 is built from 16 residues. The CDR3 reads CASRTGQARSNQPQHF. DNA of the CDR3: TGTGCCAGCAGAACCGGACAGGCTAGGTCCAACCAGCCCCAGCATTTT. The full variable domain, rest sourced from reference TRBV28 and TRBJ1-5, is DVKVTQSSRYLVKRTGEKVFLECVQDMDHENMFWYRQDPGLGLRLIYFSYDVKMKEKGDIPEGYSVSREKKERFSLILESASTNQTSMYLCASRTGQARSNQPQHFGDGTRLSIL.

The rearrangement links TRBV29-1 to TRBJ2-3; 9 bases fit TRBD1. Trimming cost V 4 bases and J 1 base; bases outside gene matches: 9. Germline V gives CDR1 SQVTM, CDR2 ANQGSEA. CDR3 length: 16 amino acids. The CDR3 reads CSVGSGTGWGTDTQYF. CDR3 DNA: TGCAGCGTTGGCTCCGGGACAGGGTGGGGCACAGATACGCAGTATTTT.

The genes are TRBV7-9 and TRBJ2-1; tentatively, D is TRBD2 (5 bases). Germline CDR1 and CDR2: SEHNR and FQNEAQ (reference sequence). The ends were cut back, 5 bases at V and 5 bases at J, with 10 bases in the middle. The CDR3 contains 13 residues. The DNA for the CDR3 is TGTGCCAGCAGCGAGGGTGTGGACAATGAGCAGTTCTTC. It codes for CASSEGVDNEQFF.

The chain couples TRBV15 to TRBJ2-7; D may be TRBD1 (5 bases). The germline V gene has CDR1 LNHNV and CDR2 YYDKDF (reference sequence). The CDR3 runs 15 residues. The ends were cut back, 1 base at V and 0 bases at J, with 10 bases in the middle. CDR3 DNA: TGTGCCACCAGCAGAGGCCAGGGCCCCTCCTACGAGCAGTACTTC. It codes for CATSRGQGPSYEQYF.

This sequence joins TRBV28 and TRBJ1-5; D gene ambiguous. CDR3 length: 12 residues. The ends were cut back, 2 bases at V and 9 bases at J, with 8 bases in the middle. Germline V gene data show CDR1 as MDHEN and CDR2 as SYDVKM. The CDR3 DNA follows: TGTGCCAGCAGTTTAGCCCGCGGGCCCCAGCATTTT. Translating gives CASSLARGPQHF.

This clone was seen once. This chain joins TRBV2 and TRBJ1-1, with D possibly TRBD1 on 5 matching bases. The V and J ends lost 6 bases and 2 bases respectively, with 16 bases between them. This CDR3 is built from 15 residues. The V gene's germline CDR1 is SNHLY and CDR2 FYNNEI. This CDR3 reads CASSTGGEANTEAFF. Here the CDR3 DNA reads TGTGCCAGCAGCACCGGAGGGGAAGCCAACACTGAAGCTTTCTTT.

The rearrangement links TRBV6-2 or TRBV6-3 to TRBJ2-3; TRBD2 aligns across 8 bases. Trimming removed 6 bases from V and 4 bases from J; junction bases left unmatched: 6. This CDR3 spans 14 amino acids. Germline lookup yields CDR1 MNHEY and CDR2 SVGEGT. CDR3 in DNA: TGTGCCAGCAGCATGGGGGGACTAGCAGATACGCAGTATTTT. Translation gives CASSMGGLADTQYF.

The gene calls are TRBV5-1 and TRBJ2-1; 8 bases align to TRBD1. Germline lookup yields CDR1 SGHRS and CDR2 YFSETQ. The ends lost 0 bases at V and 4 bases at J; junction bases unmatched: 12. CDR3 length equals 18 residues. The CDR3, as DNA: TGCGCCAGCAGCTTGGGGGTGGCAGGGGGCCTCTTGTACAATGAGCAGTTCTTC. It yields the protein CASSLGVAGGLLYNEQFF. Drawing the rest from reference TRBV5-1 and TRBJ2-1, the complete variable domain is KAGVTQTPRYLIKTRGQQVTLSCSPISGHRSVSWYQQTPGQGLQFLFEYFSETQRNKGNFPGRFSGRQFSNSRSEMNVSTLELGDSALYLCASSLGVAGGLLYNEQFFGPGTRLTVL.

The chain is built from TRBV19 and TRBJ2-7, with 7 bases aligning to TRBD2. Germline V gene lookup returns CDR1 LNHDA and CDR2 SQIVND (reference sequence). This CDR3 is 14 amino acids long. Germline trimming cut 1 base from V and 3 bases from J; bases unmatched to any gene: 3. CDR3 DNA sequence: TGTGCCAGTAGTATAGGGAGCGGGGTCTACGAGCAGTACTTC. This sequence encodes CASSIGSGVYEQYF. Drawing the rest from reference TRBV19 and TRBJ2-7, the complete variable domain is DGGITQSPKYLFRKEGQNVTLSCEQNLNHDAMYWYRQDPGQGLRLIYYSQIVNDFQKGDIAEGYSVSREKKESFPLTVTSAQKNPTAFYLCASSIGSGVYEQYFGPGTRLTVT.

V usage is TRBV25-1 and J usage is TRBJ1-1; perhaps TRBD1 as D (6 bases). The CDR3 loop spans 14 amino acids. Germline loops: CDR1 MGHDK, CDR2 SYGVNS. Deletions cut 7 bases from V and 1 base from J, with 13 bases between. DNA for the CDR3: TGTGCCAGCACCGGCACAGGGACGAACACTGAAGCTTTCTTT. Its translation is CASTGTGTNTEAFF.

This clone is a singleton in its sample. This chain links TRBV19 with TRBJ2-1, with D unclear. CDR3 length: 13 residues. CDR1 and CDR2 (germline): LNHDA, SQIVND (reference sequence). Trimming removed 7 bases from V and 5 bases from J, with 12 bases in between. CDR3 nucleotide sequence: TGTGCCAGTAAGCTAGTTGGCCACAATGAGCAGTTCTTC. As protein: CASKLVGHNEQFF.

The CDR3 loop is CASSLQGKGNQPQHF. The CDR3 DNA sequence: TGTGCCAGTAGTCTCCAGGGGAAGGGCAATCAGCCCCAGCATTTT. The rearrangement uses TRBV19 and TRBJ1-5, with D possibly TRBD1 on 6 matching bases. Trimming took off 5 bases at V and 2 bases at J, with 13 bases between the two ends. The CDR3 consists of 15 residues. Germline CDR1 LNHDA, CDR2 SQIVND (reference sequence).

This chain uses TRBV30 with TRBJ1-2, with a tentative D call TRBD1 (5 bases). The CDR3 runs to 12 residues. The V gene lost 4 bases and the J gene lost 7 bases, with 13 bases spanning the gap. The germline gives CDR1 GTSNPN, CDR2 SVGIG (reference sequence). CDR3 residues: CAWMGGLGGYTF. In nucleotides, the CDR3 is TGTGCCTGGATGGGGGGTTTGGGTGGCTACACCTTC.

The chain employs TRBV6-6 and TRBJ1-5, with D possibly being TRBD1 (6 bases). In germline, CDR1 is MNHNY, CDR2 SVGAGI (reference sequence). This CDR3 spans 15 amino acids. Trimming took 6 bases from V and 0 from J, leaving 12 bases between them. CDR3 region: CASSPYRVSNQPQHF. CDR3 nucleotides: TGTGCCAGCAGCCCATACAGGGTTAGCAATCAGCCCCAGCATTTT.

The V gene is TRBV7-6, the J gene TRBJ2-1; TRBD2 matches 10 bases. Germline assignment: CDR1 SGHVS and CDR2 FNYEAQ. The V and J ends lost 5 bases and 6 bases, in that order; junction bases with no gene match: 7. CDR3 size: 15 residues. CDR3 nucleotide sequence: TGTGCCAGCAGCCGTGACTCTAGCGGGAGCAATGAGCAGTTCTTC. It translates to CASSRDSSGSNEQFF.

The J gene is TRBJ1-5, the V gene TRBV28, with D possibly matching TRBD1 (6 bases). The germline V gene has CDR1 MDHEN and CDR2 SYDVKM. V was clipped by 6 bases and J by 2 bases, with 14 bases between them. The CDR3 spans 15 residues. The CDR3 spells CASSSGVLGNQPQHF. CDR3 nucleotide sequence: TGTGCCAGCAGCTCAGGGGTGTTAGGCAATCAGCCCCAGCATTTT.

The chain has TRBV19 and TRBJ2-3, with TRBD2 matching 7 bases. J was trimmed by 2 bases and V by 7 bases; bases with no gene match: 12. Germline CDR1 reads LNHDA; CDR2 reads SQIVND (reference sequence). The CDR3 is 16 amino acids. In DNA form, the CDR3 reads TGTGCCAGTACCCTCTATACTCTAGCGGTCACAGATACGCAGTATTTT. Translation: CASTLYTLAVTDTQYF.

This rearrangement joins TRBV30 to TRBJ1-2, with a tentative D call TRBD1 (5 bases). With 8 bases removed from V and 7 bases from J, the gap between germline ends came to 17 bases. Germline V gene lookup returns CDR1 GTSNPN and CDR2 SVGIG (reference sequence). CDR3 length: 12 residues. CDR3 loop: CALFLAGFGYTF. CDR3 coding DNA: TGTGCCCTATTTTTGGCAGGGTTTGGCTACACCTTC.

This chain links TRBV4-1 with TRBJ2-2, with 8 bases matching TRBD1. Trimming at V came to 0 bases and at J to 6 bases, leaving 3 bases not matched to a gene. CDR1 is MGHRA, CDR2 YSYEKL, per germline. The CDR3 extends over 15 amino acids. CDR3: CASSQDARGPGELFF. The CDR3 nucleotides read TGCGCCAGCAGCCAAGATGCCAGGGGGCCCGGGGAGCTGTTTTTT.

This clone was picked up many times. The J gene is TRBJ2-7, the V gene TRBV20-1; D uncertain. With 3 bases removed from V and 4 bases from J, the gap between germline ends came to 7 bases. The CDR3 runs 11 residues. Germline CDR1 is DFQATT and CDR2 is SNEGSKA (reference sequence). The CDR3 sequence is CSARLEYEQYF. CDR3 nucleotide sequence: TGCAGTGCTAGGCTGGAGTACGAGCAGTACTTC.

J is TRBJ2-6 and V is TRBV24-1; no firm D call. This CDR3 contains 16 residues. Germline V CDR1 and CDR2: KGHDR, SFDVKD. V dropped 3 bases and J dropped 0 bases, with 8 bases sitting between them. The CDR3 DNA follows: TGTGCCACCAGTGATCGCGACATCTCTGGGGCCAACGTCCTGACTTTC. Protein product: CATSDRDISGANVLTF.

The chain carries TRBV29-1 and TRBJ1-2; 7 bases agree with TRBD1. Germline V gene lookup returns CDR1 SQVTM and CDR2 ANQGSEA. V lost 2 bases, J lost 6 bases, and 6 bases stayed unmatched. CDR3 length equals 13 residues. Here the CDR3 DNA reads TGCAGCGTTGAAACAGGGGATATCGATGGCTACACCTTC. Translation gives CSVETGDIDGYTF.